This T cell receptor (beta chain) emerged from a study of CD8+ T cells in alopecia areata (dated by TCRdb to the late 2010s). Regarding the complete study: The treated patients, all with moderate-to-severe alopecia areata, were enrolled in an open-label pilot trial of oral tofacitinib given at 5 to 10 mg twice daily. Tofacitinib was given for 6 to 18 months, followed by 6 months of follow-up off drug to assess delayed response and recurrence. Disease severity in treated patients was measured with the SALT score, which quantifies the percentage of affected scalp surface area. The study used high-throughput TCRbeta sequencing to examine T cell clonal expansion in alopecia areata, in both the C3H/HeJ mouse model and human patients. In humans, TCRbeta sequencing was performed on scalp tissue and on sorted CD4+ and CD8+ peripheral blood T cells from healthy controls and from patients with patchy or totalis/universalis alopecia areata. Patients on tofacitinib were biopsied at baseline and after 4 and 24 weeks of treatment, and several of the patients also had a later scalp biopsy. Scalp clonality was compared among normal scalp (n=4), patchy alopecia areata scalp (n=8), and alopecia totalis/universalis scalp (n=8). The RNA source kit depended on sample type: the PAXgene miRNA kit for fixed scalp, the miRNeasy kit for PBMCs, and the RNeasy kit for mouse skin. immunoSEQ multiplex PCR using 35 Vbeta forward primers and 13 Jbeta reverse primers was used to amplify TCRbeta CDR3 regions. Overall results and qualifications from the work: Many expanded lesional clones persisted in scalp and blood during tofacitinib treatment, which may partly explain relapse after stopping treatment. Higher clonality and more expanded CD8+ clones were observed in lesional scalp than in normal scalp, particularly in alopecia totalis/universalis, a finding suggestive of antigenic drive. Unlike mouse skin, where gammadelta T cells dominate, normal human skin contains resident alphabeta T cells that get sequenced too, which complicates analysis of the scalp TCR repertoire. Shared TCR sequences between patients were less evident than in mice, which may be partly attributable to HLA diversity in the patient population. Because the treated cohort was small and had only one nonresponder, larger studies are needed to examine links between baseline CD8+ expansion and response. With tofacitinib, both scalp clonality and the number of expanded CD8+ clones among the top 100 scalp clones went down significantly.

The method was the immunoSEQ multiplex PCR assay. RNA was extracted from all samples and reverse transcribed into cDNA, which served as template for TCR sequencing. First-strand cDNA was synthesized using SuperScript III with a 2:1 mix of oligo-dT and random hexamers. A synthetic immune receptor repertoire was used to gauge amplification bias, and whatever bias remained was removed computationally. Regarding the original processing steps: Raw reads were preprocessed for error removal, and CDR3 was defined according to IMGT conventions as running from the conserved cysteine to phenylalanine. Clonality was calculated as 1 minus Shannon entropy normalized by log2 of the number of productive unique TCRs. Whether each scalp clone was CD4 or CD8 was inferred by checking scalp TCRbeta sequences against the CD4 and CD8 repertoires from sorted blood. TCRdb limited this immuneACCESS table to in-frame rearrangements with V and J called. A share of clones is missing; checked studies link under half to unresolved V genes, and the rest is unexplained. V, J and clone size were drawn from that table, and D and trimming were deduced from the DNA. The sample profile shows more than 150,000 clones; about three fifths of them were found once. Of the sample, roughly 12% is held by the ten largest clones.

In its sample, this clone was seen a few times. Its specific antigen is unknown. Base-call qualities are not available, and no considerably larger clone is one nucleotide away. Looking up the germline V gene yields CDR1 SGDLS and CDR2 YYNGEE. V lost 3 bases and J lost 6 bases, and the count of bases not matched to a germline gene is 15. From the cysteine through the phenylalanine, the CDR3 covers 17 amino acids. Here the CDR3 DNA is all that survives: 51 bases in frame from base 1. Explained via the paper, the time point label denotes: less than 30 weeks on oral tofacitinib. The label giving this sample's treatment or condition can be read as: oral pan-JAK inhibitor, 5-10 mg twice daily. Lesional scalp punch biopsies and peripheral blood were obtained from alopecia areata patients. PBMCs were isolated by density centrifugation and stained for CD3, CD4 and CD8, after which CD4+ and CD8+ T cells were sorted on a FACSAria.

The specimen comprised CD8+ T cells sorted from blood, sampled at week 24, from a patient treated with tofacitinib. The chain is encoded by TRBV9 joined to TRBJ2-1, with 7 middle bases fitting TRBD1. This receptor was identified in a human donor with alopecia areata. CDR3 sequence: CASSAPTGQVVGNEQFF. The DNA sequence is as follows: TGTGCCAGCAGCGCTCCGACAGGGCAGGTCGTTGGCAATGAGCAGTTCTTC.